The 31 T cell receptor beta chains below come from one sample, sequenced in a study of cytomegalovirus exposure and HLA in healthy donors. The PCR was carried out with 60 Vbeta primers and 13 Jbeta primers. Here immunoSEQ multiplex PCR was the method, and the copy in TCRdb shows in-frame clones only, minus some. The data contain 190,000 or so clones, less than 85% of them singletons. Sequencing was carried out using PBMCs. These receptors all come from a boy aged 5-17 years in good health and CMV-seronegative.

The gene calls are TRBV5-6 and TRBJ1-2; D unclear. With 0 bases removed from V and 5 bases from J, the gap between germline ends came to 26 bases. CDR1 and CDR2 (germline): SGHDT, YYEEEE. This CDR3 is built from 19 residues. The CDR3 protein is CASSLVVARTPTPLYGYTF. The CDR3 coding sequence is TGTGCCAGCAGCTTGGTCGTGGCCCGAACCCCCACCCCCCTTTATGGCTACACCTTC.

CDR3 bases: TGTGCCATCAGTGTCGGGGACAGGGTAGGCTACACCTTC. Its translation is CAISVGDRVGYTF. The genes are TRBV10-3 and TRBJ1-2, with TRBD1 identical over 9 bases. CDR3 length equals 13 residues. Trimming cost V 4 bases and J 8 bases; bases outside gene matches: 5. Germline CDR1 ENHRY, CDR2 SYGVKD.

For this clone: Lacking the conserved final phenylalanine or tryptophan, this CDR3 likely reflects a read error. The chain joins TRBV11-2 to TRBJ1-2; weak D call: TRBD1 (6 bases). The V gene lost 5 bases and the J gene lost 6 bases, with 16 bases spanning the gap. The CDR3 is 14 residues long. Per germline, CDR1 SGHAT and CDR2 FQNNGV. The CDR3 DNA sequence: TGTGCCAGCAGCCCACAGGGCGGGGGCAATGGCTACACCCTC. This translates into CASSPQGGGNGYTL.

The V gene is TRBV19, the J gene TRBJ2-2; TRBD2 matches at 8 bases. The germline CDR1 and CDR2 sequences are LNHDA and SQIVND (reference sequence). The CDR3 consists of 18 residues. The J segment lost 6 bases and the V segment lost 6 bases, leaving 18 bases of the junction unmatched. The CDR3 here is CASRRSSNRGGLAGELFF. CDR3 coding DNA: TGTGCCAGTAGAAGGTCCAGTAATCGGGGGGGCCTGGCCGGGGAGCTGTTTTTT. The full variable domain, completed using reference TRBV19 and TRBJ2-2, is DGGITQSPKYLFRKEGQNVTLSCEQNLNHDAMYWYRQDPGQGLRLIYYSQIVNDFQKGDIAEGYSVSREKKESFPLTVTSAQKNPTAFYLCASRRSSNRGGLAGELFFGEGSRLTVL.

The chain recombines TRBV6-5 with TRBJ1-1; 7 nucleotides line up with TRBD1. CDR1 is MNHEY and CDR2 is SVGAGI in the germline V gene. After removal of 5 bases from V and 3 bases from J, the junction contained 6 bases not matched to a gene. The CDR3 sequence is 14 residues long. The CDR3 bases are TGTGCCAGCAGTCCCCGACAGGGCGACACTGAAGCTTTCTTT. Translation gives CASSPRQGDTEAFF.

For this clone: A read error may account for a junction end that differs from germline. V gene TRBV4-2 combines with J gene TRBJ2-7, with 7 bases aligning to TRBD1. The CDR3 loop spans 14 amino acids. Germline loops: CDR1 LGHNA, CDR2 YNFKEQ. CDR3 amino acids: CASGQGGGTYEQYF. CDR3 DNA: TGTGCCAGCGGCCAAGGGGGCGGAACCTACGAGCAGTACTTC.

This chain connects TRBV5-8 to TRBJ2-5, with D unclear. Germline CDR1 SGHTS, CDR2 YDEGEE. V was clipped by 1 base and J by 4 bases, with 14 bases between them. The CDR3 totals 15 residues. The CDR3 region is CASSLLLSGGETQYF. Written as DNA, the CDR3 is TGTGCCAGCAGCTTGTTACTCTCCGGTGGAGAGACCCAGTACTTC.

In DNA form, the CDR3 reads TGCGCCAGCAGCGTATCGGTCGGGCAAGAGACCCAGTACTTC. It yields the protein CASSVSVGQETQYF. The chain recombines TRBV5-1 with TRBJ2-5; D unclear. Trimming pared 4 bases from V and 2 bases from J, leaving 12 bases between. CDR1 SGHRS and CDR2 YFSETQ come from the germline V gene. The CDR3 sequence is 14 residues long.

This chain links TRBV4-2 with TRBJ2-5; a weak D match, TRBD2 (7 bases). The CDR3 extends over 15 amino acids. The V end lost 4 bases, the J end lost 2 bases, and 14 bases lay between the germline ends. Germline values: CDR1 LGHNA, CDR2 YNFKEQ. The CDR3 reads CASSPSGGRQETQYF. CDR3 DNA sequence: TGTGCCAGCAGCCCCTCCGGGGGGCGGCAAGAGACCCAGTACTTC.

This chain joins TRBV28 and TRBJ2-1; 11 positions agree with TRBD1. Germline V gives CDR1 MDHEN, CDR2 SYDVKM. After removal of 7 bases from V and 4 bases from J, the junction contained 9 bases not matched to a gene. This CDR3 spans 16 amino acids. The CDR3 sequence: CASTLGGTGGYNEQFF. The CDR3 DNA follows: TGTGCCAGCACCCTGGGTGGGACAGGGGGTTACAATGAGCAGTTCTTC.

The rearrangement links TRBV7-9 to TRBJ1-1; unclear D gene. V was pared by 1 base and J by 2 bases, with 14 bases between. The germline gives CDR1 SEHNR, CDR2 FQNEAQ (reference sequence). This CDR3 comprises 16 residues. The CDR3 coding sequence is TGTGCCAGCAGCTTAGGCTTGGGGAGAGGTAACACTGAAGCTTTCTTT. It is translated as CASSLGLGRGNTEAFF.

The chain joins TRBV2 to TRBJ2-2, with D maybe TRBD2 (5 bases). Germline V gene lookup returns CDR1 SNHLY and CDR2 FYNNEI. Trimming took off 2 bases at V and 5 bases at J, with 12 bases between the two ends. The CDR3 is 15 residues long. CDR3 amino acids: CASSEYRGTTGELFF. The DNA for the CDR3 is TGTGCCAGCAGTGAATATCGGGGTACGACCGGGGAGCTGTTTTTT. Full variable domain (rest looked up from reference TRBV2 and TRBJ2-2): EPEVTQTPSHQVTQMGQEVILRCVPISNHLYFYWYRQILGQKVEFLVSFYNNEISEKSEIFDDQFSVERPDGSNFTLKIRSTKLEDSAMYFCASSEYRGTTGELFFGEGSRLTVL.

The chain has TRBV7-9 and TRBJ2-7; a weak D match, TRBD1 (6 bases). This CDR3 is built from 14 residues. V dropped 3 bases and J dropped 0 bases, with 9 bases sitting between them. The germline V gene encodes CDR1 SEHNR and CDR2 FQNEAQ (reference sequence). CDR3 DNA: TGTGCCAGCAGCTTGGGGACAAACTCCTACGAGCAGTACTTC. Its translation is CASSLGTNSYEQYF.

A few counts support this clone. At the DNA level, this CDR3 is encoded by other sequences in the same sample as well. V gene TRBV25-1 combines with J gene TRBJ1-2; D is uncertain. V lost 2 bases to trimming and J lost 5 bases, with 6 bases between them. This CDR3 contains 12 residues. CDR1 and CDR2 from the germline V gene are MGHDK and SYGVNS. Here the CDR3 DNA reads TGTGCCAGCAGTGAACGAGGATATGGCTACACCTTC. Its translation is CASSERGYGYTF.

The CDR3 nucleotides read TGCGCCAGCAGCTTAGGCCCGGGGAACAACTATGGCTACACCTTC. Protein product: CASSLGPGNNYGYTF. The chain carries TRBV5-1 and TRBJ1-2, with D uncertain. Germline V gene lookup returns CDR1 SGHRS and CDR2 YFSETQ. This CDR3 spans 15 amino acids. V was pared by 2 bases and J by 2 bases, with 13 bases between.

The chain joins TRBV11-2 to TRBJ2-7; 7 bases are a match to TRBD1. The CDR3 runs to 15 residues. The V and J ends lost 4 bases and 0 bases, in that order; junction bases with no gene match: 6. Germline V CDR1 and CDR2: SGHAT, FQNNGV. The CDR3 sequence: CASSSAQGSSYEQYF. CDR3 nucleotides: TGTGCCAGCAGCTCGGCACAGGGGAGCTCCTACGAGCAGTACTTC.

The rearrangement joins TRBV6-6 to TRBJ2-2; maybe TRBD2 (6 bases). This CDR3 contains 16 residues. The germline V and J ends were trimmed by 2 bases and 5 bases, with 15 bases remaining between them. Germline-derived CDR1 and CDR2 are MNHNY and SVGAGI (reference sequence). The CDR3 DNA sequence: TGTGCCAGCAGTTACGAGGGGACTCCTAGGACCGGGGAGCTGTTTTTT. Translation gives CASSYEGTPRTGELFF.

This clone appeared a single time. The chain couples TRBV6-1 to TRBJ1-1; a possible D gene is TRBD1 (5 bases). This CDR3 spans 11 amino acids. Germline V gene data show CDR1 as MNHNS and CDR2 as SASEGT. V lost 5 bases to trimming and J lost 4 bases, with 5 bases between them. CDR3 sequence: CASSTGTEAFF. CDR3 in DNA: TGTGCCAGCAGTACAGGCACTGAAGCTTTCTTT.

This chain uses TRBV10-3 with TRBJ2-7; the D gene is possibly TRBD1 (5 bases). The V end lost 0 bases, the J end lost 4 bases, and 13 bases lay between the germline ends. This CDR3 contains 15 residues. The germline gives CDR1 ENHRY, CDR2 SYGVKD. The CDR3 DNA sequence: TGTGCCATCAGTGAGTCTGCAGGGTGGTTTTACGAGCAGTACTTC. Amino acid sequence: CAISESAGWFYEQYF.

V and J are TRBV30 and TRBJ1-1; a weak D match, TRBD1 (5 bases). V dropped 2 bases and J dropped 1 base, with 8 bases sitting between them. Per the germline V gene, CDR1 is GTSNPN and CDR2 is SVGIG (reference sequence). The CDR3 totals 13 residues. CDR3: CAWSYRTNTEAFF. The CDR3 DNA sequence: TGTGCCTGGAGTTACAGGACGAACACTGAAGCTTTCTTT.

The chain employs TRBV7-2 and TRBJ1-3; 12 bases are shared with TRBD1. Germline loops: CDR1 SGHTA, CDR2 FQGNSA. V was pared by 5 bases and J by 3 bases, with 5 bases of the junction left unmatched. The CDR3 spans 16 residues. CDR3 protein: CASSLGTGGLGNTIYF. In DNA form, the CDR3 reads TGTGCCAGCAGCCTAGGGACAGGGGGCCTTGGAAACACCATATATTTT.

In this sample, this clone turned up a few times. The CDR3 loop is CASSQPLGQTKETQYF. CDR3 sequence (DNA): TGCGCCAGCAGCCAACCTCTTGGACAGACTAAAGAGACCCAGTACTTC. The genes are TRBV4-1 and TRBJ2-5, with D tentatively TRBD1 (6 bases). V lost 2 bases, J lost 3 bases, and 16 bases lay in between. Germline CDR1 is MGHRA and CDR2 is YSYEKL. The CDR3 has 16 residues.

This chain links TRBV27 with TRBJ2-1; tentatively, D is TRBD2 (7 bases). V was shortened by 5 bases and J by 4 bases, with 18 bases between the two germline ends. The CDR3 has 16 residues. In germline, CDR1 is MNHEY, CDR2 SMNVEV (reference sequence). The CDR3: CASSLVGGGPYNEQFF. In nucleotides, the CDR3 is TGTGCCAGCAGTCTAGTTGGCGGGGGCCCTTACAATGAGCAGTTCTTC.

J is TRBJ1-2 and V is TRBV30; perhaps TRBD1 as D (5 bases). Trimming took 5 bases from V and 9 from J, leaving 16 bases between them. CDR1 and CDR2 from the germline V gene are GTSNPN and SVGIG (reference sequence). This CDR3 is built from 12 residues. Written as DNA, the CDR3 is TGTGCCTGGGCCGTCGGGGGAGATCGCTACACCTTC. Encoded protein: CAWAVGGDRYTF.

This chain joins TRBV14 and TRBJ2-6; D may be TRBD2 (7 bases). The germline V and J ends were trimmed by 1 base and 2 bases, with 24 bases remaining between them. Looked up from germline, CDR1 is SGHDN and CDR2 is FVKESK. This CDR3 spans 21 amino acids. The CDR3 coding sequence is TGTGCCAGCAGCCAAGTGGGGTTAACAGGGACTAAGGGTCCTGGGGCCAACGTCCTGACTTTC. It specifies CASSQVGLTGTKGPGANVLTF. The full variable domain, in which reference TRBV14 and TRBJ2-6 provide the parts outside the CDR3, is EAGVTQFPSHSVIEKGQTVTLRCDPISGHDNLYWYRRVMGKEIKFLLHFVKESKQDESGMPNNRFLAERTGGTYSTLKVQPAELEDSGVYFCASSQVGLTGTKGPGANVLTFGAGSRLTVL.

This rearrangement joins TRBV6-5 to TRBJ2-3; 8 bases are shared with TRBD2. V was pared by 0 bases and J by 2 bases, with 4 bases of the junction left unmatched. The CDR3 sequence is 16 residues long. Per germline, CDR1 MNHEY and CDR2 SVGAGI. DNA of the CDR3: TGTGCCAGCAGTTACTCGGCGGGAGGATCCACAGATACGCAGTATTTT. Translating it yields CASSYSAGGSTDTQYF.

The DNA for the CDR3 is TGTGCCAGCAGTGAACTTACCGGGACAGGGGCCACAGATACGCAGTATTTT. Translation: CASSELTGTGATDTQYF. V is TRBV6-1 and J is TRBJ2-3; 10 nucleotides agree with TRBD1. There are 17 residues in the CDR3. The V segment lost 2 bases and the J segment 2 bases; nucleotides outside the gene matches: 7. The germline CDR1 and CDR2 sequences are MNHNS and SASEGT.

The rearrangement joins TRBV7-9 to TRBJ2-5; possible D gene TRBD2, 5 bases. The CDR3 spans 11 residues. Germline V CDR1 and CDR2: SEHNR, FQNEAQ (reference sequence). Trimming shortened V by 5 bases and J by 7 bases, and 8 bases separated the two germline ends. CDR3 nucleotides: TGTGCCAGCAGCGGGAGCGGGACCCAGTACTTC. It translates to CASSGSGTQYF.

This clone showed up just a few times. This chain uses TRBV5-1 with TRBJ2-7, with 11 bases matching TRBD1. V lost 5 bases and J lost 2; bases outside the gene matches: 9. Per germline, CDR1 SGHRS and CDR2 YFSETQ. This CDR3 is 16 amino acids long. CDR3 nucleotides: TGCGCCAGCAGTAACTCTCCGGGACAGGGGGCCTACGAGCAGTACTTC. Translated, it gives CASSNSPGQGAYEQYF.

The rearrangement joins TRBV19 to TRBJ1-4, with 9 bases that match TRBD1. V lost 1 base, J lost 8 bases, and 8 bases stayed unmatched. CDR1 and CDR2 (germline): LNHDA, SQIVND (reference sequence). The CDR3 loop spans 16 amino acids. The CDR3 region is CASSIGLAGTGEKLFF. The CDR3 DNA is TGTGCCAGTAGTATAGGATTGGCAGGGACAGGGGAAAAACTGTTTTTT.

The rearrangement links TRBV4-1 to TRBJ2-7; TRBD1 agrees at 8 bases. V shed 5 bases, J shed 1 base, and the junction held 10 bases outside the gene matches. This CDR3 region has 16 residues. Germline V lookup: CDR1 MGHRA, CDR2 YSYEKL. The CDR3 region is CASSGDIGTGSYEQYF. In nucleotides, the CDR3 is TGCGCCAGCAGCGGGGATATTGGGACAGGATCCTACGAGCAGTACTTC.